This record concerns one T cell receptor beta chain sequence. This clonotype was seen ten or more times. What antigen it recognizes has not been identified. Base-call qualities are not available, and no considerably larger clone is one nucleotide away. The sequencing machine was an Illumina HiSeq 2500. Quantitative 5'-RACE with molecular barcodes was used to prepare TCR beta libraries. For the original study's pipeline: To identify disease-linked TCR variants, a new computational method was used, one built on a probabilistic model of VDJ rearrangement. TCRdb reworked the public reads: Q25 trimming with fastp, MiXCR clone assembly, productive beta chains retained. Every entry covers one CDR3 protein and lists the most common genes and DNA from its rows. Clone size and V and J calls follow TCRdb, not the original study. This sample comprises some 120,000 distinct CDR3 sequences, 7% of them detected only once. 12% of the sample rests with the top ten.

The CDR3 goes from the cysteine to the phenylalanine over 14 residues. Only the CDR3 DNA stays, 42 bases, in frame from base 1. Trimming removed 1 base from V and 2 bases from J, leaving 8 bases between the germline ends. CDR1 and CDR2 are read off the germline V gene (reference sequence) as LGHDT and YNNKEL. This entry is derived from a study of CD8 T cells in ankylosing spondylitis (dated by TCRdb to 2017 to 2019). Regarding the research as a whole: The study set out to find disease-linked TCR variants by profiling T cell receptor beta repertoires in ankylosing spondylitis patients and healthy donors. The full study cohort was made up of approximately 24 ankylosing spondylitis patients and 95 to 130 healthy donors. Peripheral blood samples were taken, and synovial fluid was additionally collected from ankylosing spondylitis patients.

Overall study results and their limits: The disease-linked clones showed a CD8+ phenotype and occurred at relatively low frequencies in peripheral blood. Blood from ankylosing spondylitis patients appeared to be characterized by a TCR beta motif composed of about eight highly homologous amino acid variants. The disease-linked clones were reported to be significantly enriched in matched synovial fluid samples from ankylosing spondylitis patients. Some of the motif variants had been reported before in the synovial fluid and blood of reactive arthritis patients, a finding that suggests common disease-initiation mechanisms.

The sequenced sample consisted of blood, either unsorted or a sorted T cell fraction (not recorded which). The sequence was obtained from a male donor with ankylosing spondylitis or in good health (not recorded which). This chain is built from TRBV3-1 and TRBJ1-2; matching of 5 bases hints at TRBD1 as the D gene. The sequenced DNA: TGTGCCAGCAGCCAAGGGGGACGGAACTATGGCTACACCTTC. It translates to CASSQGGRNYGYTF.